This entry describes one T cell receptor (beta chain). The CDR3 runs 15 residues. The V segment lost 4 bases and the J segment 2 bases; nucleotides outside the gene matches: 6. Per the germline V gene, CDR1 is SGHTA and CDR2 is FQGTGA. These data belong to a study of cytomegalovirus exposure and HLA in healthy donors. The PCR was carried out with 60 Vbeta primers and 13 Jbeta primers. Profiled with immunoSEQ multiplex PCR; TCRdb holds only in-frame clones, not every one. Of approximately 180,000 clones listed, about 69% are singletons. The clonotype originates from a human donor in good health. The genes are TRBV7-3 and TRBJ1-2, with 8 bases that match TRBD1. The sequenced sample consisted of PBMCs. The CDR3: CASSSEGQANYGYTF. The DNA for the CDR3 is TGTGCCAGCAGCTCTGAGGGACAGGCAAACTATGGCTACACCTTC.